The 17 T cell receptor beta chains in this list originate from one sample, sequenced in a study of a mutant IDH1 vaccine in newly diagnosed glioma (dated by TCRdb to the early 2020s). The library was produced with the immunoSEQ multiplex PCR assay. TCRdb obtained this table from immuneACCESS and retained in-frame rearrangements with V and J assigned. These tables miss some clones; where compared with another copy, unresolved V genes account for less than half of the shortfall, and the remainder is unexplained. The sample profile shows approximately 50,000 clones; approximately 90% of them were found once. The ten largest clonotypes hold 5% to 7% of the sample. No antigen is known for these receptors. Reading the label with the study, this specimen's time point is: week 35, safety follow-up. A 20-mer mutant IDH1 peptide at 300 micrograms in Montanide made up each vaccine dose, which was injected subcutaneously together with topical imiquimod.

Here the sequenced sample was PBMCs, taken from a glioma patient whose treatment included an IDH1 peptide vaccine. The source is a woman between 40 and 55 years old with glioma.

This chain joins TRBV5-1 and TRBJ1-1; 10 bases map to TRBD1. The CDR3 is 15 amino acids. Germline V gene data show CDR1 as SGHRS and CDR2 as YFSETQ. After removal of 4 bases from V and 5 bases from J, the junction contained 8 bases not matched to a gene. The CDR3 DNA is TGCGCCAGCAGCCAGGCGACAGGGGGCAGGACTGAAGCTTTCTTT. Protein sequence: CASSQATGGRTEAFF.

This clone was found once. The V and J genes are TRBV6-5 and TRBJ1-2; D unclear. The CDR3 length is 14 residues. The germline V gene has CDR1 MNHEY and CDR2 SVGAGI. Deletions cut 1 base from V and 6 bases from J, with 12 bases between. DNA of the CDR3: TGTGCCAGCAGTTACTTAGACTCCACCAATGGCTACACCTTC. Its protein is CASSYLDSTNGYTF.

This chain's CDR3 is CASTYWPGRGANEKLFF. CDR3 coding DNA: TGTGCCAGCACCTATTGGCCCGGGAGGGGTGCTAATGAAAAACTGTTTTTT. The chain carries TRBV7-8 and TRBJ1-4, with D possibly being TRBD1 (5 bases). CDR3 size: 17 residues. Germline V lookup: CDR1 SGHVS, CDR2 FQNEAQ. Deletions cut 7 bases from V and 3 bases from J, with 21 bases between.

This clone was counted once. The CDR3 reads CATSIGLAGGGTGELFF. Written as DNA, the CDR3 is TGTGCCACCAGCATCGGACTAGCGGGGGGCGGGACCGGGGAGCTGTTTTTT. V and J are TRBV15 and TRBJ2-2; 14 bases are a match to TRBD2. CDR1 is LNHNV, CDR2 YYDKDF, per germline (reference sequence). The CDR3 is 17 amino acids. The trim removed 4 bases at V and 5 bases at J, leaving 6 bases unmatched.

The rearrangement links TRBV9 to TRBJ2-7; 7 nucleotides match TRBD2. The junction had 6 bases not matched to a gene; V was cut back by 0 bases and J by 3 bases. The CDR3 has 15 residues. Germline-derived CDR1 and CDR2 are SGDLS and YYNGEE. CDR3 bases: TGTGCCAGCAGCGTAGGCGGGGCTAGCGGCTACGAGCAGTACTTC. This codes for CASSVGGASGYEQYF.

This CDR3 is CASSQDGRGVRNEQFF. The CDR3 DNA is TGCGCCAGCAGCCAAGATGGGCGGGGGGTACGTAATGAGCAGTTCTTC. The V gene is TRBV4-3, the J gene TRBJ2-1; 8 bases agree with TRBD2. V shed 0 bases, J shed 7 bases, and the junction held 8 bases outside the gene matches. This CDR3 contains 16 residues. The germline gives CDR1 LGHNA, CDR2 YSLEER.

V is TRBV6-6 and J is TRBJ1-1; 7 nucleotides agree with TRBD1. Germline CDR1 reads MNHNY; CDR2 reads SVGAGI (reference sequence). This CDR3 is built from 14 residues. Trimming removed 4 bases from V and 4 bases from J; junction bases left unmatched: 6. For the CDR3, the DNA is TGTGCCAGCAGTTCTCGACAGGGCGGCACTGAAGCTTTCTTT. It encodes CASSSRQGGTEAFF.

The V call is TRBV11-3, the J call TRBJ2-3; D possibly matches TRBD1 or TRBD2 (5 bases each). The CDR3 is made up of 14 amino acids. The germline CDR1 and CDR2 sequences are SGHNT and YENEEA. Trimming took off 1 base at V and 7 bases at J, with 12 bases between the two ends. In nucleotides, the CDR3 is TGTGCCAGCAGCTTAGTCGGGACCGTCAATACGCAGTATTTT. Translated: CASSLVGTVNTQYF.

The CDR3 is CASISRGMNTEAFF. CDR3 nucleotides: TGTGCCAGCATTTCCCGGGGGATGAACACTGAAGCTTTCTTT. The chain combines TRBV2 with TRBJ1-1, with D possibly TRBD1 on 5 matching bases. The V and J ends lost 7 bases and 0 bases respectively, with 12 bases between them. Germline CDR1 SNHLY, CDR2 FYNNEI. This CDR3 has 14 residues.

This rearrangement joins TRBV29-1 to TRBJ2-5; TRBD1 matches 7 bases. Germline CDR1 reads SQVTM; CDR2 reads ANQGSEA. This CDR3 region has 18 residues. V was clipped by 4 bases and J by 4 bases; unmatched bases: 21. The CDR3 DNA sequence: TGCAGCGTTGGCCCCCCCCCTTGGGGGTCGAGGGGGCGAGAGACCCAGTACTTC. Translated, it gives CSVGPPPWGSRGRETQYF.

V usage is TRBV6-1 and J usage is TRBJ2-7; 10 bases are a match to TRBD1. The trim removed 6 bases at V and 5 bases at J, leaving 10 bases unmatched. The CDR3 has 15 residues. The germline V gene encodes CDR1 MNHNS and CDR2 SASEGT. In nucleotides, the CDR3 is TGTGCCAGCAGGGGGGACAGGGGTTCAGCAAACGAGCAGTACTTC. Protein sequence: CASRGDRGSANEQYF.

The gene calls are TRBV10-3 and TRBJ1-6, with TRBD1 matching over 7 bases. This CDR3 spans 15 amino acids. V gave up 5 bases and J gave up 7 bases; unmatched junction bases: 8. Looked up from germline, CDR1 is ENHRY and CDR2 is SYGVKD. The CDR3: CAISLDRDINSPLHF. DNA for the CDR3: TGTGCCATCAGTCTAGACAGGGATATCAATTCACCCCTCCACTTT.

This clone appeared a single time. DNA of the CDR3: TGCGCCAGCAGCCCAGACCCGGGACTGGCAAATGAGCAGTTCTTC. The encoded protein is CASSPDPGLANEQFF. The rearrangement joins TRBV4-3 to TRBJ2-1, with D tentatively TRBD2 (6 bases). Trimming removed 4 bases from V and 7 bases from J, with 17 bases in between. Germline V lookup: CDR1 LGHNA, CDR2 YSLEER. The CDR3 contains 15 residues.

This chain links TRBV7-2 with TRBJ1-5; 8 nucleotides agree with TRBD1. The germline gives CDR1 SGHTA, CDR2 FQGNSA. Losses at the gene ends were 5 bases for V and 5 bases for J; bases not matched to a gene: 5. The CDR3 covers 14 residues. CDR3 sequence (DNA): TGTGCCAGCAGCACCGGGACAGGCGATCAGCCCCAGCATTTT. Translated: CASSTGTGDQPQHF.

In DNA, the CDR3 is TGTGCCAGTCTTGGACAGCTGAACACTGAAGCTTTCTTT. Its protein product is CASLGQLNTEAFF. The chain uses TRBV19 and TRBJ1-1; D possibly corresponds to TRBD1 (6 bases). In germline, CDR1 is LNHDA, CDR2 SQIVND (reference sequence). The V and J ends lost 8 bases and 0 bases respectively, with 10 bases between them. The CDR3 runs 13 residues.

V and J are TRBV28 and TRBJ1-2, with 9 positions matching TRBD1. Germline V CDR1 and CDR2: MDHEN, SYDVKM. V was pared by 6 bases and J by 5 bases, with 10 bases of the junction left unmatched. The CDR3 is 15 amino acids. The CDR3 bases are TGTGCCAGCAGGTGGGGGACAGGGTCGACGTATGGCTACACCTTC. Its protein is CASRWGTGSTYGYTF.

The chain is built from TRBV7-9 and TRBJ2-7; D gene ambiguous. CDR3 length equals 15 residues. Trimming stripped 5 bases from V and 4 bases from J, with 18 bases between. Germline V gives CDR1 SEHNR, CDR2 FQNEAQ (reference sequence). CDR3 DNA sequence: TGTGCCAGCAGCCCCCCCGCATGGGAAGGTTACGAGCAGTACTTC. It translates to CASSPPAWEGYEQYF.